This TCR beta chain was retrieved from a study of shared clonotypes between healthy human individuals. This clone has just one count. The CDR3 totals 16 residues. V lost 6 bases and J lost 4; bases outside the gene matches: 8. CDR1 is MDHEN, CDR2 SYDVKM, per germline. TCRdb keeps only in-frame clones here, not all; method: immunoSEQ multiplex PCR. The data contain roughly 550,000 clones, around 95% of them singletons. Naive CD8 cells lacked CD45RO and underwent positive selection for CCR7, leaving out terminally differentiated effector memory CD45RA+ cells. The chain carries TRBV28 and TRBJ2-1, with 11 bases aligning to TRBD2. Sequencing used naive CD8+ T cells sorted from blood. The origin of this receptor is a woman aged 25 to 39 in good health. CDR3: CASSRRTSGPYNEQFF. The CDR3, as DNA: TGTGCCAGCAGCCGAAGGACTAGCGGGCCTTACAATGAGCAGTTCTTC.